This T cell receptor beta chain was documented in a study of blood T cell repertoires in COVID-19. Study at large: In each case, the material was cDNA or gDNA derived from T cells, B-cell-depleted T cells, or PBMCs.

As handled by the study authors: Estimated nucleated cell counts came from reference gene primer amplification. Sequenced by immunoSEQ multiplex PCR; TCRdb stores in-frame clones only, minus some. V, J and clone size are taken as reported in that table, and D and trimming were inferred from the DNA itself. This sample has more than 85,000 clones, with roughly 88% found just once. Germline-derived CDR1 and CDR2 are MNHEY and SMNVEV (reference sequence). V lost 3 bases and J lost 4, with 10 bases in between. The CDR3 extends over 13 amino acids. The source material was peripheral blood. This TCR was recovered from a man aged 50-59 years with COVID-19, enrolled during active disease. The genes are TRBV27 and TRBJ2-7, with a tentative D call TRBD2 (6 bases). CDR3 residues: CASSLVAEYEQYF. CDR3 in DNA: TGTGCCAGCAGTTTGGTAGCGGAATACGAGCAGTACTTC.